Listed below are T cell receptor beta chains from one sample, sequenced in a study of shared clonotypes between healthy human individuals. Generated by immunoSEQ multiplex PCR, the TCRdb table keeps only in-frame clones and is missing some. Of about 2 million clones listed, 85% to 95% were seen once; the top ten hold 0.1% to 0.15%. Sequences were obtained from naive CD4+ T cells sorted from blood. All receptors derive from a man younger than 35 in good health. The CDR3 runs from the conserved cysteine through the conserved F or W. A D gene is named only where the DNA matches it firmly. The size entry is marked missing in some rows and otherwise reads once, few, many or a size class.

>-|TRBV11-2|-|TRBJ2-2
TGTGCCAGCAGCTTACCATCGTTTGGCGGGGAGCTGTTTTTT
CASSLPSFGGELFF
>-|TRBV28|once|TRBJ2-7
TGTGCCAGCAGTACCTCTGGAGGGGGGTCTCAGCAGTACTTC
CASSTSGGGSQQYF
>TRBD1|TRBV18|-|TRBJ2-4
TGTGCCAGCTCCCCCGGGACAGGGGGCTTTAACATTCAGTACTTC
CASSPGTGGFNIQYF
>-|TRBV11-2|-|TRBJ2-4
TGTGCCAGCAGCTTAGAGACTGGGCTAGCCAAAAACATTCAGTACTTC
CASSLETGLAKNIQYF
>TRBD2|TRBV28|-|TRBJ2-3
TGTGCCAGCAGTTTAAACCTAGCGGTCCGCACAGATACGCAGTATTTT
CASSLNLAVRTDTQYF
>TRBD2|TRBV2|-|TRBJ2-5
TGTGCCAGCAGTGGGTCTAGCGGGGGGGCGGAGACCCAGTACTTC
CASSGSSGGAETQYF
>TRBD1|TRBV6-1|-|TRBJ1-6
TGTGCCAGCAGGGGGACAGTCTTTGGGGATTCACCCCTCCACTTT
CASRGTVFGDSPLHF
>-|TRBV10-3|-|TRBJ1-1
TGTGCCACCAGACAGTCCAACACTGAAGCTTTCTTT
CATRQSNTEAFF
>TRBD1|TRBV19|-|TRBJ1-6
TGTGCCAGTAGTCTCGCCGGGACAGAGATATCTTCACCCCTCCACTTT
CASSLAGTEISSPLHF
>-|TRBV2|-|TRBJ2-7
TGTGCCAGCAGTGAACGCGGAGGTCGATACGAGCAGTACTTC
CASSERGGRYEQYF
>TRBD2|TRBV7-2|-|TRBJ2-7
TGTGCCAGCAGCCTATCCGGGACTAGCGGGGGGGAAATAGTGTTC
CASSLSGTSGGEIVF
>-|TRBV10-1|-|TRBJ2-3
TGCGCCAGCAGTGAGGGTGGTCCGGGAAGAGATACGCAGTATTTT
CASSEGGPGRDTQYF
>-|TRBV7-9|-|TRBJ1-2
TGTGCCAGCAGCTTAGGCGCAGTAACTAACTATGGCTACACCTTC
CASSLGAVTNYGYTF
>-|TRBV27|few|TRBJ1-5
TGTGCCAGCAGCAGACAGGGCAATCAGCCCCAGCATTTT
CASSRQGNQPQHF
>-|TRBV7-3|-|TRBJ2-6
TGTGCCACTAGGACGGGCAGCTCTGGGGCCAACGTCCTGACTTTC
CATRTGSSGANVLTF
>TRBD1|TRBV7-9|-|TRBJ2-7
TGTGCCGCCAATGAGGGGGCGGAATCCGGTCCCTACGAGCAGTACTTC
CAANEGAESGPYEQYF
>TRBD2|TRBV6-6|-|TRBJ2-7
TGTGCCAGCACTTCCCGAGCGGGAGGGACCTACGAGCAGTACTTC
CASTSRAGGTYEQYF
>-|TRBV6-1|-|TRBJ1-5
TGTGCCAGCAGCGGGGGGGGATGGCCCCAGCATTTT
CASSGGGWPQHF
>-|TRBV4-1|-|TRBJ1-6
TGCGCCAGCAGCCAAGATCGGCAGGTCACCGGTAGTAATTCACCCCTCCACTTT
CASSQDRQVTGSNSPLHF
>-|TRBV30|-|TRBJ2-3
TGTGCCTGGGGAAGAGGGGGTAGCACAGATACGCAGTATTTT
CAWGRGGSTDTQYF
>-|TRBV7-7|-|TRBJ2-7
TGTGCTAGCAGCTTAGCGTTACAGTCCAACGAGCAGTACTTC
CASSLALQSNEQYF
>TRBD1|TRBV6-5|-|TRBJ1-5
TGTGCCAGCAGTCCGGGACAGGCTATTAATCAGCCCCAGCATTTT
CASSPGQAINQPQHF
>TRBD1|TRBV10-1|-|TRBJ2-5
TGCGCCAGCAGTGAAGGGACAGGGCCCCAAGAGACCCAGTACTTC
CASSEGTGPQETQYF
>-|TRBV6-1|once|TRBJ2-7
TGTGCCAGCAGTGAAGAAGGTTACGAGCAGTACTTC
CASSEEGYEQYF
>TRBD2|TRBV5-6|-|TRBJ2-2
TGTGCCAGCAGCTCGCTAGCGGGGGCGACCGGGGAGCTGTTTTTT
CASSSLAGATGELFF
>TRBD2|TRBV5-1|-|TRBJ2-7
TGCGCCAGCAGCTTGGTTACTAGCGGACTTTCCTACGAGCAGTACTTC
CASSLVTSGLSYEQYF
>-|TRBV6-6|-|TRBJ1-5
TGTGCCAGCTGGAGCCGGGCATTGGGAAGTCAGCCCCAGCATTTT
CASWSRALGSQPQHF
>TRBD1|TRBV19|-|TRBJ1-5
TGTGCCAGTACCGGGACAGGAGGGTATCAGCCCCAGCATTTT
CASTGTGGYQPQHF
>-|TRBV7-3|-|TRBJ2-1
TGTGCCAGCAGGAGTCCGCCCCTTCCGACCGTTTTCTTC
CASRSPPLPTVFF
>-|TRBV9|-|TRBJ2-7
TGTGCCAGCAGCGTAGAGGAGGGGTACGAGCAGTACTTC
CASSVEEGYEQYF
>TRBD2|TRBV6-4|-|TRBJ2-1
TGTGCCAGCAGCCCCCGGTGGAGCGGGGTTTACAATGAGCAGTTCTTC
CASSPRWSGVYNEQFF
>-|TRBV5-1|-|TRBJ2-7
TGCGCCAGCAGCTTGGGTCAGGGCGAGCAGTACTTC
CASSLGQGEQYF